Following are 25 T cell receptor beta chains from one sample sequenced in a study of blood T cell repertoires in COVID-19. Clones were sequenced by immunoSEQ multiplex PCR, and TCRdb holds only the in-frame ones, with some missing. The sample lists about 55,000 clones, roughly 87% occurring once. Sequenced: peripheral blood. These receptors all stem from an older woman with acute or convalescent COVID-19.

The chain carries TRBV7-2 and TRBJ1-1, with 9 bases aligning to TRBD1. There are 15 residues in the CDR3. The V and J ends lost 6 bases and 2 bases, in that order; junction bases with no gene match: 7. Germline-derived CDR1 and CDR2 are SGHTA and FQGNSA. This CDR3 reads CASRFQGQGNTEAFF. The CDR3 DNA follows: TGTGCCAGCAGGTTCCAGGGACAGGGTAACACTGAAGCTTTCTTT.

V usage is TRBV3-1 (or the pseudogene TRBV3-2) and J usage is TRBJ2-7; TRBD2 aligns across 16 bases. The CDR3 is 19 residues long. The V and J ends lost 4 bases and 5 bases, in that order; junction bases with no gene match: 14. Looked up from germline, CDR1 is LGHDT and CDR2 is YNNKEL (reference sequence). In nucleotides, the CDR3 is TGTGCCAGCAGCCCAAGATCACCGGGACTAGCGGGAGGGCGTCACGAGCAGTACTTC. It codes for CASSPRSPGLAGGRHEQYF.

The V call is TRBV12-3 or TRBV12-4, the J call TRBJ2-3; 7 positions match TRBD1. CDR3 length: 13 residues. V was pared by 3 bases and J by 5 bases, with 2 bases of the junction left unmatched. CDR3 in amino acids: CASSLGTVDTQYF. DNA for the CDR3: TGTGCCAGCAGTTTGGGGACAGTAGATACGCAGTATTTT.

The table lists this clone with a few counts. The chain links TRBV5-6 to TRBJ2-1, with D possibly TRBD2 on 5 matching bases. This CDR3 has 14 amino acids. Germline V gene lookup returns CDR1 SGHDT and CDR2 YYEEEE. V lost 0 bases, J lost 6 bases, and 10 bases lay in between. CDR3 in amino acids: CASSLGGLRNEQFF. The CDR3 DNA reads as TGTGCCAGCAGCTTGGGAGGACTGCGCAATGAGCAGTTCTTC. The whole variable domain, filled in from reference TRBV5-6 and TRBJ2-1, reads DAGVTQSPTHLIKTRGQQVTLRCSPKSGHDTVSWYQQALGQGPQFIFQYYEEEERQRGNFPDRFSGHQFPNYSSELNVNALLLGDSALYLCASSLGGLRNEQFFGPGTRLTVL.

This chain joins TRBV5-6 and TRBJ2-3, with 8 positions matching TRBD2. The J segment lost 2 bases and the V segment lost 5 bases, leaving 13 bases of the junction unmatched. CDR1 SGHDT and CDR2 YYEEEE come from the germline V gene. The CDR3 totals 17 residues. CDR3 sequence: CASREDSGGAPTDTQYF. CDR3 sequence (DNA): TGTGCCAGCAGAGAAGACAGCGGGGGAGCACCCACAGATACGCAGTATTTT.

The gene calls are TRBV5-4 and TRBJ1-1; 8 nucleotides align to TRBD1. CDR1 is SGHNT, CDR2 YYREEE, per germline (reference sequence). This CDR3 has 14 residues. J was trimmed by 5 bases and V by 4 bases; bases with no gene match: 7. For the CDR3, the DNA is TGTGCCAGCAGCGGAAGGACAGGGCGGACTGAAGCTTTCTTT. Encoded protein: CASSGRTGRTEAFF.

The chain couples TRBV5-1 to TRBJ2-2; TRBD2 might be the D (5 bases). This CDR3 comprises 16 residues. CDR1 SGHRS and CDR2 YFSETQ come from the germline V gene. The ends were cut back, 0 bases at V and 7 bases at J, with 16 bases in the middle. CDR3 nucleotides: TGCGCCAGCAGCTTGGCAATTTCTAGCAGCAACGGGGAGCTGTTTTTT. Protein: CASSLAISSSNGELFF.

V gene TRBV28 combines with J gene TRBJ2-4; tentative D call: TRBD2 (7 bases). Trimming pared 3 bases from V and 5 bases from J, leaving 17 bases between. Germline CDR1 reads MDHEN; CDR2 reads SYDVKM. This CDR3 has 16 residues. Here the CDR3 reads CASSLPLGGGENIQYF. The CDR3 DNA reads TGTGCCAGCAGTTTGCCCCTAGGGGGGGGCGAAAACATTCAGTACTTC.

The V gene is TRBV6-5, the J gene TRBJ2-1; tentatively, D is TRBD2 (6 bases). Germline lookup yields CDR1 MNHEY and CDR2 SVGAGI. Trimming took off 4 bases at V and 0 bases at J, with 10 bases between the two ends. This CDR3 region has 15 residues. The CDR3 sequence: CASSSQRASYNEQFF. CDR3 in DNA: TGTGCCAGCAGTTCCCAGCGGGCCTCCTACAATGAGCAGTTCTTC.

The CDR3 reads CASSSDRATMNTEAFF. The CDR3 DNA reads as TGCGCCAGCAGTTCTGACAGGGCTACAATGAACACTGAAGCTTTCTTT. The chain has TRBV5-1 and TRBJ1-1; TRBD1 aligns across 7 bases. J was trimmed by 0 bases and V by 5 bases; bases with no gene match: 10. Germline CDR1 and CDR2: SGHRS and YFSETQ. This CDR3 spans 16 amino acids.

The chain is built from TRBV24-1 and TRBJ2-1; TRBD2 matches at 7 bases. CDR3 size: 15 residues. Unmatched junction bases numbered 3, after V lost 5 bases and J lost 0 bases. Germline CDR1 KGHDR, CDR2 SFDVKD. CDR3 in amino acids: CATSARGSSYNEQFF. The CDR3 DNA reads as TGTGCCACCAGTGCTCGCGGGAGCTCCTACAATGAGCAGTTCTTC.

The chain uses TRBV4-2 and TRBJ1-4; weak D call: TRBD1 (5 bases). The CDR3 length is 14 residues. Trimming cost V 3 bases and J 1 base, with 6 bases left between them. Germline V gene lookup returns CDR1 LGHNA and CDR2 YNFKEQ. The CDR3 is CASSQGLTNEKLFF. CDR3 sequence (DNA): TGTGCCAGCAGCCAGGGACTAACTAATGAAAAACTGTTTTTT.

The chain carries TRBV27 and TRBJ1-1; D might be TRBD1 (5 bases). This CDR3 comprises 12 residues. CDR1 MNHEY and CDR2 SMNVEV come from the germline V gene (reference sequence). Trimming left V 7 bases short and J 6 bases short, with 12 bases between. CDR3 in DNA: TGTGCCAGCAAAACGGGGGGGGCTGAAGCTTTCTTT. This sequence encodes CASKTGGAEAFF.

V gene TRBV24-1 combines with J gene TRBJ2-3; 9 bases map to TRBD2. V lost 4 bases, J lost 2 bases, and 6 bases stayed unmatched. Looked up from germline, CDR1 is KGHDR and CDR2 is SFDVKD. The CDR3 has 16 residues. CDR3 in DNA: TGTGCCACCAGTGAGAGCGGGGGGCCCCACACAGATACGCAGTATTTT. The encoded protein is CATSESGGPHTDTQYF.

Here the CDR3 reads CATSKGDIGYTF. The CDR3, as DNA: TGTGCCACCAGCAAAGGGGACATAGGCTACACCTTC. This rearrangement joins TRBV15 to TRBJ1-2; TRBD1 is a possible D gene (6 bases). Trimming cost V 4 bases and J 8 bases, with 11 bases left between them. The germline gives CDR1 LNHNV, CDR2 YYDKDF (reference sequence). The CDR3 extends over 12 amino acids.

This clone was seen a few times. V gene TRBV28 combines with J gene TRBJ1-4, with TRBD1 matching 7 bases. The CDR3 totals 17 residues. Germline assignment: CDR1 MDHEN and CDR2 SYDVKM. With 5 bases clipped from V and 3 bases from J, the junction kept 12 bases outside the gene matches. CDR3 sequence: CASSPVLKTGSNEKLFF. CDR3 nucleotide sequence: TGTGCCAGCAGTCCTGTTTTGAAGACAGGGTCTAATGAAAAACTGTTTTTT.

The chain employs TRBV28 and TRBJ2-7; TRBD1 aligns across 9 bases. Germline trimming cut 5 bases from V and 2 bases from J; bases unmatched to any gene: 7. Germline CDR1 reads MDHEN; CDR2 reads SYDVKM. This CDR3 has 15 residues. CDR3: CASSPAGQGAYEQYF. Here the CDR3 DNA reads TGTGCCAGCAGTCCGGCGGGACAGGGAGCCTACGAGCAGTACTTC. Full variable domain (missing parts from reference TRBV28 and TRBJ2-7): DVKVTQSSRYLVKRTGEKVFLECVQDMDHENMFWYRQDPGLGLRLIYFSYDVKMKEKGDIPEGYSVSREKKERFSLILESASTNQTSMYLCASSPAGQGAYEQYFGPGTRLTVT.

The chain couples TRBV18 to TRBJ1-2, with D uncertain. CDR3 length: 14 amino acids. The germline V gene encodes CDR1 KGHSH and CDR2 LQKENI. Trimming pared 2 bases from V and 7 bases from J, leaving 14 bases between. The CDR3 DNA sequence: TGTGCCAGCTCACCATATGGCGGGGATCGTGGCTACACCTTC. Its translation is CASSPYGGDRGYTF.

V and J are TRBV12-3 or TRBV12-4 and TRBJ2-7, with unresolved D. Trimming left V 3 bases short and J 3 bases short, with 9 bases between. The CDR3 contains 13 residues. The CDR3, as DNA: TGTGCCAGCAGTTTTTCTATCGTCTACGAGCAGTACTTC. It yields the protein CASSFSIVYEQYF.

The chain carries TRBV29-1 and TRBJ2-4; possible D gene TRBD1, 5 bases. V dropped 6 bases and J dropped 5 bases, with 11 bases sitting between them. This CDR3 contains 12 residues. Germline-derived CDR1 and CDR2 are SQVTM and ANQGSEA. This CDR3 is CSVRTIQNIQYF. CDR3 nucleotide sequence: TGCAGCGTGAGGACAATCCAAAACATTCAGTACTTC.

The rearrangement links TRBV5-8 to TRBJ1-1, with D unclear. From germline, CDR1 is SGHTS and CDR2 YDEGEE. Trimming took off 0 bases at V and 1 base at J, with 4 bases between the two ends. CDR3 length: 13 amino acids. CDR3 bases: TGTGCCAGCAGCTTGGAAGCGAACACTGAAGCTTTCTTT. It encodes CASSLEANTEAFF.

The genes are TRBV27 and TRBJ2-2, with 12 bases identical to TRBD2. Per germline, CDR1 MNHEY and CDR2 SMNVEV (reference sequence). The CDR3 has 17 residues. V shed 3 bases, J shed 7 bases, and the junction held 9 bases outside the gene matches. The CDR3 DNA follows: TGTGCCAGCAGTTTCTACCCGGGACTAGCGGGTCACGGGGAGCTGTTTTTT. Translating it yields CASSFYPGLAGHGELFF.

The chain carries TRBV28 and TRBJ1-2, with D perhaps matching TRBD1 (6 bases). Germline V CDR1 and CDR2: MDHEN, SYDVKM. CDR3 length equals 13 residues. The V end lost 8 bases, the J end lost 8 bases, and 18 bases lay between the germline ends. The chain's CDR3 is CASHTGILGGYTF. CDR3 in DNA: TGTGCCAGCCATACAGGGATTTTGGGCGGCTACACCTTC.

The chain has TRBV5-1 and TRBJ1-1, with D hard to call. CDR3 length equals 14 residues. Trimming removed 0 bases at V and 1 base at J, with 7 bases between. Germline loops: CDR1 SGHRS, CDR2 YFSETQ. As DNA, the CDR3 is TGCGCCAGCAGCTTGGCTCCCCCGAACACTGAAGCTTTCTTT. This encodes CASSLAPPNTEAFF.

The chain has TRBV29-1 and TRBJ1-2; D is uncertain. Looked up from germline, CDR1 is SQVTM and CDR2 is ANQGSEA. This CDR3 is built from 14 residues. V gave up 4 bases and J gave up 0 bases, with 12 bases separating them. Here the CDR3 reads CSVVAASANYGYTF. The DNA of the CDR3 is TGCAGCGTTGTCGCCGCCTCAGCTAACTATGGCTACACCTTC.